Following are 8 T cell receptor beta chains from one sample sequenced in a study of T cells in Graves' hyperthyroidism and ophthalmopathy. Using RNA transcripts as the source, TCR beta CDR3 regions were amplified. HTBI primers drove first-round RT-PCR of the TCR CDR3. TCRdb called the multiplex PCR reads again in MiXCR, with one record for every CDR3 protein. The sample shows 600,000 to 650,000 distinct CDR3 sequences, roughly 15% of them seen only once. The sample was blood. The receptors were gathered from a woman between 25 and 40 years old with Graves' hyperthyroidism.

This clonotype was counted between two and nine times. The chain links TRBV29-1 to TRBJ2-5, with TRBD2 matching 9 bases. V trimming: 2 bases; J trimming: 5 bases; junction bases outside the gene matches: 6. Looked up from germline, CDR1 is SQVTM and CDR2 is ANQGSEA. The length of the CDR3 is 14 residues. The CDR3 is CSVELAGRGETQYF. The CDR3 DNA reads TGCAGCGTTGAACTAGCGGGGCGGGGGGAGACCCAGTACTTC.

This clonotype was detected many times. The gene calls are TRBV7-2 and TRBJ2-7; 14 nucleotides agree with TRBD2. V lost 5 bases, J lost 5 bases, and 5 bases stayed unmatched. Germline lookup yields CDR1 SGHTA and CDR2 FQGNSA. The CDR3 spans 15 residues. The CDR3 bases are TGTGCCAGCAGCGAAGGGACTAGCGGGAGTGACGAGCAGTACTTC. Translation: CASSEGTSGSDEQYF.

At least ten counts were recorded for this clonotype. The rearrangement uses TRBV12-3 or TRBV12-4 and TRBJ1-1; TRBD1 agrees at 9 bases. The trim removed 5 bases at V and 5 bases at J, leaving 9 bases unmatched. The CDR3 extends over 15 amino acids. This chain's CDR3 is CASSPGTGRDTEAFF. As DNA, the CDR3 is TGTGCCAGCAGTCCGGGGACAGGGAGGGATACTGAAGCTTTCTTT.

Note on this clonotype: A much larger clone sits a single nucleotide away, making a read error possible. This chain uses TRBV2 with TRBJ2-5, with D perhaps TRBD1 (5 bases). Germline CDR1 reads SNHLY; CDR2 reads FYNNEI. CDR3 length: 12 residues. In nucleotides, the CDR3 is TGTACCAGCCTGGGGCCGCGGGAGACCCAGTACTTC. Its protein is CTSLGPRETQYF.

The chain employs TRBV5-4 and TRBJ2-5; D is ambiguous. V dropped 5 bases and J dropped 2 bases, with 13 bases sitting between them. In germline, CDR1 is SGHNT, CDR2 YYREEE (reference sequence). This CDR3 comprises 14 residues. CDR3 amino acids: CASRRVGRQETQYF. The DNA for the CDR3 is TGTGCCAGCAGAAGAGTGGGCAGGCAAGAGACCCAGTACTTC.

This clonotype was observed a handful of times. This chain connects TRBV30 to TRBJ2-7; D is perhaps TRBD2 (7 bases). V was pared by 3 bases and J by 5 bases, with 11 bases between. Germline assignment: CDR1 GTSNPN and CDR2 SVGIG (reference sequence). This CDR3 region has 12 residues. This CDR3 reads CAWRGGGNEQYF. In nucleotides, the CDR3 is TGTGCCTGGAGAGGGGGAGGGAACGAGCAGTACTTC.

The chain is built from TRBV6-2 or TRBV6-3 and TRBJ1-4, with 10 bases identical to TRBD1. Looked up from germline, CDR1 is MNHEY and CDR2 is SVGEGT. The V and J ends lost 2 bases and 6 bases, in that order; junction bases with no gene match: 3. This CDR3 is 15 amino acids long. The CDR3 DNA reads TGTGCCAGCAGTTACCTTGGACAGGGGGATGAAAAACTGTTTTTT. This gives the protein CASSYLGQGDEKLFF.

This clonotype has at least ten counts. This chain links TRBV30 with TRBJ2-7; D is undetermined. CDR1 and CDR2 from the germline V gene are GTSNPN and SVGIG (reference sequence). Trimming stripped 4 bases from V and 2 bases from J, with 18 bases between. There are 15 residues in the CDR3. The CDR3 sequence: CAWIPPADTPYEQYF. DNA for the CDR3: TGTGCCTGGATCCCCCCCGCTGACACCCCCTACGAGCAGTACTTC.